These T cell receptor beta chains were read from a single sample in a study of blood T cell repertoires in COVID-19. TCRdb's table, derived via immunoSEQ multiplex PCR, lists solely in-frame clones and lacks some. The sample yields some 250,000 clones, roughly 86% seen once. Sequenced: peripheral blood. These receptors came from a human donor in a cohort sampled during active COVID-19. Each CDR3 is given with its conserved first and last residue. A D gene is named only where the DNA matches it firmly. Size is omitted from some rows. Given values are once, few, many or a class for expanded clones.

j_call,d_call,clone_size,v_call,cdr3_aa,cdr3_nt
TRBJ2-1,-,-,TRBV4-3,CASSQDLVPYEQFF,TGCGCCAGCAGCCAAGATTTAGTCCCCTATGAGCAGTTCTTC
TRBJ2-1,TRBD2,-,TRBV28,CASSFGLAGWSSYNEQFF,TGTGCCAGCAGTTTCGGACTAGCGGGGTGGTCCTCCTACAATGAGCAGTTCTTC
TRBJ2-1,-,-,TRBV7-2,CASSLVRVGDEQFF,TGTGCCAGCAGCTTAGTACGGGTAGGGGATGAGCAGTTCTTC
TRBJ2-3,-,-,TRBV7-9,CASSSHLAGLTDTQYF,TGTGCCAGCAGCTCCCATTTAGCCGGATTAACAGATACGCAGTATTTT
TRBJ1-6,-,-,TRBV19,CASSIGERNSPLHF,TGTGCCAGTAGTATAGGGGAGCGGAATTCACCCCTCCACTTT
TRBJ2-7,-,-,TRBV19,CASSTGQIRPYEQYF,TGTGCCAGTAGTACCGGACAGATAAGGCCCTACGAGCAGTACTTC
TRBJ2-7,-,-,TRBV3-1/TRBV3-2,CASSQQPAGAGSQYF,TGTGCCAGCAGCCAACAACCCGCGGGGGCCGGTTCGCAGTACTTC
TRBJ2-7,-,-,TRBV25-1,CASSGEKSSYEQYF,TGTGCCAGCAGTGGGGAGAAGAGCTCCTACGAGCAGTACTTC
TRBJ1-1,-,-,TRBV6-5,CASSYSSNRLNTEAFF,TGTGCCAGCAGTTACTCGAGTAACAGGTTGAACACTGAAGCTTTCTTT
TRBJ1-2,-,-,TRBV3-1/TRBV3-2,CASSQLEVNYGYTF,TGTGCCAGCAGCCAACTAGAAGTTAACTATGGCTACACCTTC
TRBJ2-5,-,-,TRBV27,CASSLPGSGDQYF,TGTGCCAGCAGTTTACCTGGATCCGGGGACCAGTACTTC
TRBJ1-1,TRBD1,-,TRBV19,CASWTGDSYTEAFF,TGTGCCAGTTGGACGGGGGACAGTTACACTGAAGCTTTCTTT
TRBJ1-6,-,-,TRBV19,CASSMRGLDNSPLHF,TGTGCCAGTAGTATGCGGGGGTTGGACAATTCACCCCTCCACTTT
TRBJ1-1,TRBD1,-,TRBV11-2,CASSLSGQGGFSEAFF,TGTGCCAGCAGCTTAAGCGGACAGGGGGGATTCTCTGAAGCTTTCTTT
TRBJ1-2,-,-,TRBV3-1/TRBV3-2,CATTTGQGSYTF,TGTGCCACCACCACGGGGCAGGGGTCCTACACCTTC
TRBJ2-7,TRBD2,-,TRBV19,CASSISGRSSYEQYF,TGTGCCAGTAGTATTAGCGGGAGGAGCTCCTACGAGCAGTACTTC
TRBJ2-1,-,-,TRBV11-2,CASSRTPGSSYNEQFF,TGTGCCAGCAGCCGCACCCCCGGGTCTAGTTACAATGAGCAGTTCTTC
TRBJ2-7,TRBD2,-,TRBV7-2,CASSLAGAGEQYF,TGTGCCAGCAGCCTAGCGGGGGCGGGCGAGCAGTACTTC
TRBJ2-7,TRBD2,-,TRBV5-6,CASSEITGGSYEQYF,TGTGCCAGCAGCGAAATCACGGGGGGGTCCTACGAGCAGTACTTC
TRBJ2-7,TRBD2,-,TRBV5-1,CASSPEGLAGFEQYF,TGCGCCAGCAGCCCGGAGGGACTAGCGGGCTTCGAGCAGTACTTC
TRBJ1-5,-,-,TRBV19,CASSIDGAVRPQHF,TGTGCCAGTAGTATAGATGGGGCTGTACGGCCCCAGCATTTT
TRBJ2-6,TRBD1,-,TRBV27,CASSLWQGDATGANVLTF,TGTGCCAGCAGTTTATGGCAGGGGGACGCTACAGGGGCCAACGTCCTGACTTTC
TRBJ1-6,-,-,TRBV2,CASRARGGYYNSPLHF,TGTGCCAGCAGGGCCAGGGGCGGCTATTATAATTCACCCCTCCACTTT
TRBJ2-5,TRBD2,-,TRBV9,CASSFRGGGKETQYF,TGTGCCAGCAGCTTCCGGGGGGGCGGTAAGGAGACCCAGTACTTC
TRBJ2-7,TRBD2,-,TRBV6-5,CASTRAGGPYEQYF,TGTGCCAGCACCAGAGCGGGAGGGCCCTACGAGCAGTACTTC
TRBJ1-1,-,-,TRBV28,CASSNSLDSGVAFF,TGTGCCAGCAGTAACTCCTTGGATTCAGGGGTGGCTTTCTTT
TRBJ1-2,-,once,TRBV7-9,CASSPNLQGFGGEGYTF,TGTGCCAGCAGCCCGAATCTACAGGGTTTCGGAGGTGAGGGCTACACCTTC
TRBJ1-2,TRBD1,once,TRBV5-1,CASSLGASGTVNYGYTF,TGCGCCAGCAGCTTGGGAGCCTCAGGGACAGTCAACTATGGCTACACCTTC
TRBJ1-1,-,-,TRBV4-3,CASSQAGQSSRAFF,TGCGCCAGCAGCCAAGCCGGACAGTCCTCGAGGGCTTTCTTT
TRBJ2-7,-,-,TRBV4-1,CASSQRSQGSEQYF,TGCGCCAGCAGCCAAAGATCCCAGGGTAGCGAGCAGTACTTC
TRBJ1-6,-,-,TRBV3-1/TRBV3-2,CASSQERNSPLHF,TGTGCCAGCAGCCAAGAGCGGAATTCACCCCTCCACTTT
TRBJ2-7,TRBD2,-,TRBV5-6,CASSSGGAASDEQYF,TGTGCCAGCAGTAGCGGGGGGGCGGCTTCCGACGAGCAGTACTTC
TRBJ2-7,TRBD2,-,TRBV9,CASSVGKGTSGYYEQYF,TGTGCCAGCAGCGTAGGGAAAGGGACTAGCGGTTACTACGAGCAGTACTTC
TRBJ2-7,TRBD2,-,TRBV11-2,CASSLGGRTYEQYF,TGTGCCAGCAGCTTAGGCGGGAGAACCTACGAGCAGTACTTC
TRBJ2-7,-,-,TRBV27,CASSLRTADYEQYF,TGTGCCAGCAGTTTACGGACAGCGGACTACGAGCAGTACTTC
TRBJ1-1,-,-,TRBV11-2,CASSSTGGTGTEAFF,TGTGCCAGCAGCTCAACGGGGGGAACTGGCACTGAAGCTTTCTTT
TRBJ2-2,-,-,TRBV6-5,CASSPPNSGELFF,TGTGCCAGCAGTCCCCCTAATAGCGGGGAGCTGTTTTTT
TRBJ2-7,-,-,TRBV27,CASSLSGGYEQYF,TGTGCCAGCAGTTTATCCGGGGGCTACGAGCAGTACTTC
TRBJ1-4,-,-,TRBV19,CASSINRGQPNEKLFF,TGTGCCAGTAGTATAAATCGAGGGCAGCCTAATGAAAAACTGTTTTTT
TRBJ2-5,-,-,TRBV10-3,CAISARDIQETQYF,TGTGCCATCAGTGCGAGGGACATCCAAGAGACCCAGTACTTC
TRBJ2-7,TRBD2,-,TRBV24-1,CATSRGGGYEQYF,TGTGCCACCAGTCGGGGCGGGGGCTACGAGCAGTACTTC
TRBJ1-6,-,-,TRBV6-2/TRBV6-3,CASSYLATAFNSPLHF,TGTGCCAGCAGTTACTTGGCGACAGCTTTTAATTCACCCCTCCACTTT
TRBJ2-7,TRBD2,-,TRBV5-6,CASSFGGGAYEQYF,TGTGCCAGCAGCTTCGGCGGGGGGGCCTACGAGCAGTACTTC
TRBJ1-1,TRBD1,-,TRBV27,CASSFLDRRDIAFF,TGTGCCAGCAGTTTTTTGGACAGGCGGGATATTGCTTTCTTT
TRBJ1-2,TRBD1,-,TRBV7-2,CASSLAGTAGGGYTF,TGTGCCAGCAGCTTAGCTGGGACGGCAGGGGGAGGCTACACCTTC
TRBJ2-7,-,-,TRBV7-9,CASSLVGVWEQYF,TGTGCCAGCAGCTTAGTAGGGGTGTGGGAGCAGTACTTC
TRBJ2-7,-,-,TRBV6-5,CASLLSGAPYEQYF,TGTGCCAGCCTACTATCAGGGGCCCCCTACGAGCAGTACTTC
TRBJ2-7,TRBD2,-,TRBV28,CASSLRGGGGEQYF,TGTGCCAGCAGTTTGCGGGGGGGTGGCGGGGAGCAGTACTTC
TRBJ2-5,TRBD1,-,TRBV9,CASSVAPGQGQETQYF,TGTGCCAGCAGCGTAGCCCCCGGACAGGGCCAAGAGACCCAGTACTTC
TRBJ2-7,TRBD2,-,TRBV5-1,CASSAATSGYEQYF,TGCGCCAGCAGCGCCGCGACTAGCGGCTACGAGCAGTACTTC
TRBJ1-1,TRBD1,-,TRBV14,CASSQGTGVLNTEAFF,TGTGCCAGCAGCCAAGGGACAGGGGTCCTGAACACTGAAGCTTTCTTT
TRBJ2-1,TRBD2,-,TRBV7-2,CASSLVSSGGGTHDEQFF,TGTGCCAGCAGCTTAGTGTCTAGCGGGGGGGGGACGCACGATGAGCAGTTCTTC
TRBJ1-4,-,-,TRBV2,CAGGRLGRGEKLFF,TGTGCCGGCGGCCGCCTCGGCAGGGGCGAAAAACTGTTTTTT
TRBJ2-7,TRBD1,-,TRBV5-4,CASSWGQDFYEQYF,TGTGCCAGCAGCTGGGGACAGGATTTCTACGAGCAGTACTTC
TRBJ1-5,-,-,TRBV15,CATSSAGGSHSNQPQHF,TGTGCCACCAGCAGCGCGGGGGGGTCACATAGCAATCAGCCCCAGCATTTT